These 20 T cell receptor beta chains share one sample of origin, sequenced in a study of blood T cell repertoires in COVID-19. Only in-frame clones appear in the TCRdb table, and some are missing; sequencing was by immunoSEQ multiplex PCR. The sample contains about 180,000 clones, 75% to 90% of which appear only once. Sequenced sample: peripheral blood. The receptor set was obtained from a woman aged 35 to 49 with COVID-19, enrolled during active disease.

The CDR3 DNA reads as TGTGCCTGGATGGTTAAAGCGTCTGGCTACACCTTC. Its protein product is CAWMVKASGYTF. The chain uses TRBV30 and TRBJ1-2; D is unclear. Trimming took off 4 bases at V and 7 bases at J, with 13 bases between the two ends. The CDR3 covers 12 residues. Germline V CDR1 and CDR2: GTSNPN, SVGIG (reference sequence).

V usage is TRBV5-6 and J usage is TRBJ2-3; D remains ambiguous. Germline V CDR1 and CDR2: SGHDT, YYEEEE. Trimming left V 0 bases short and J 2 bases short, with 7 bases between. CDR3 length equals 14 residues. Here the CDR3 reads CASSLGGYTDTQYF. In DNA, the CDR3 is TGTGCCAGCAGCTTGGGCGGATACACAGATACGCAGTATTTT.

The rearrangement uses TRBV15 and TRBJ2-7, with 9 nucleotides matching TRBD2. J was trimmed by 3 bases and V by 1 base; bases with no gene match: 7. Looked up from germline, CDR1 is LNHNV and CDR2 is YYDKDF (reference sequence). The CDR3 length is 16 residues. Here the CDR3 reads CATSRVKGLAYYEQYF. Written as DNA, the CDR3 is TGTGCCACCAGCAGAGTTAAGGGACTAGCCTACTACGAGCAGTACTTC.

V and J are TRBV6-5 and TRBJ1-6; TRBD1 is a possible D gene (5 bases). The CDR3 spans 15 residues. The V gene lost 2 bases and the J gene lost 4 bases, with 9 bases spanning the gap. Germline CDR1 MNHEY, CDR2 SVGAGI. This CDR3 is CASSYAGPYNSPLHF. The CDR3 DNA sequence: TGTGCCAGCAGTTACGCGGGACCGTATAATTCACCCCTCCACTTT.

V and J are TRBV19 and TRBJ2-7; D ambiguous. The CDR3 contains 12 residues. V shed 5 bases and J shed 1 base, with 6 bases lying between them. Germline V gives CDR1 LNHDA, CDR2 SQIVND (reference sequence). Here the CDR3 reads CASSGLSYEQYF. Written as DNA, the CDR3 is TGTGCCAGTAGTGGGCTATCCTACGAGCAGTACTTC. Combining the CDR3 with reference TRBV19 and TRBJ2-7 gives the whole variable domain DGGITQSPKYLFRKEGQNVTLSCEQNLNHDAMYWYRQDPGQGLRLIYYSQIVNDFQKGDIAEGYSVSREKKESFPLTVTSAQKNPTAFYLCASSGLSYEQYFGPGTRLTVT.

This sequence joins TRBV5-1 and TRBJ1-2; D is uncertain. The CDR3 length is 14 residues. V shed 7 bases and J shed 4 bases, with 17 bases lying between them. Germline CDR1 is SGHRS and CDR2 is YFSETQ. This CDR3 is CASGSRPGVYGYTF. In DNA, the CDR3 is TGCGCCAGCGGGTCCCGGCCGGGTGTCTATGGCTACACCTTC.

V and J are TRBV5-1 and TRBJ2-5; possibly TRBD1 for D (6 bases). Germline V gene lookup returns CDR1 SGHRS and CDR2 YFSETQ. The CDR3 is 16 amino acids. V was shortened by 0 bases and J by 3 bases, with 15 bases between the two germline ends. The CDR3 loop reads CASSLVPSSGEETQYF. In nucleotides, the CDR3 is TGCGCCAGCAGCTTGGTTCCTTCGTCAGGGGAAGAGACCCAGTACTTC.

The CDR3 DNA reads TGTGCCAGCAGCATTGGACAGGGGAGCACTGAAGCTTTCTTT. Its translation is CASSIGQGSTEAFF. The V and J genes are TRBV9 and TRBJ1-1, with 9 positions matching TRBD1. J was trimmed by 4 bases and V by 4 bases; bases with no gene match: 5. The germline CDR1 and CDR2 sequences are SGDLS and YYNGEE. This CDR3 has 14 amino acids.

V is TRBV12-3 or TRBV12-4 and J is TRBJ1-1, with TRBD1 identical over 9 bases. V shed 6 bases, J shed 10 bases, and the junction held 9 bases outside the gene matches. This CDR3 region has 13 residues. CDR3 sequence: CASSQGQGLGAFF. CDR3 in DNA: TGTGCCAGCAGCCAGGGACAGGGCCTAGGAGCTTTCTTT.

This clone was recorded once. The chain is built from TRBV6-5 and TRBJ1-2, with TRBD1 as a possible D gene (5 bases). The CDR3 is made up of 12 amino acids. V lost 7 bases, J lost 4 bases, and 10 bases lay in between. The germline gives CDR1 MNHEY, CDR2 SVGAGI. This CDR3 is CASKRGTYGYTF. The DNA for the CDR3 is TGTGCCAGCAAACGGGGGACCTATGGCTACACCTTC.

This clone was detected only a few times. The chain has TRBV19 and TRBJ2-7, with a tentative D call TRBD2 (5 bases). V gave up 0 bases and J gave up 4 bases, with 10 bases separating them. The germline V gene encodes CDR1 LNHDA and CDR2 SQIVND (reference sequence). CDR3 length equals 14 residues. The CDR3 loop reads CASSIDDRGYEQYF. CDR3 coding DNA: TGTGCCAGTAGTATAGACGACCGAGGGTACGAGCAGTACTTC.

The rearrangement links TRBV18 to TRBJ2-5; TRBD2 is a possible D gene (7 bases). The CDR3 extends over 17 amino acids. In germline, CDR1 is KGHSH, CDR2 LQKENI. Deletions cut 4 bases from V and 5 bases from J, with 23 bases between. The CDR3 DNA reads as TGTGCCAGCTCACTCTCGGGGGGCGTGTATTTTTTGGAGACCCAGTACTTC. Its protein is CASSLSGGVYFLETQYF.

This chain connects TRBV7-2 to TRBJ1-2, with 8 nucleotides matching TRBD1. The CDR3 has 15 residues. V was clipped by 5 bases and J by 7 bases; unmatched bases: 12. Germline loops: CDR1 SGHTA, CDR2 FQGNSA. CDR3 sequence: CASSPGVDRVGGYTF. DNA of the CDR3: TGTGCCAGCAGCCCCGGGGTGGACAGGGTGGGTGGCTACACCTTC. Using reference TRBV7-2 and TRBJ1-2 for the parts outside the CDR3, the full variable domain is GAGVSQSPSNKVTEKGKDVELRCDPISGHTALYWYRQSLGQGLEFLIYFQGNSAPDKSGLPSDRFSAERTGGSVSTLTIQRTQQEDSAVYLCASSPGVDRVGGYTFGSGTRLTVV.

The J gene is TRBJ1-2, the V gene TRBV18; 10 bases align to TRBD1. This CDR3 is 13 amino acids long. V shed 5 bases, J shed 5 bases, and the junction held 2 bases outside the gene matches. Germline V CDR1 and CDR2: KGHSH, LQKENI. The CDR3 DNA reads as TGTGCCAGCTCAAAGGGACAGGGGTATGGCTACACCTTC. It codes for CASSKGQGYGYTF.

This rearrangement joins TRBV20-1 to TRBJ1-1; no clear D. Germline CDR1 is DFQATT and CDR2 is SNEGSKA (reference sequence). CDR3 length: 11 amino acids. Trimming took off 5 bases at V and 10 bases at J, with 14 bases between the two ends. In DNA form, the CDR3 reads TGCAGTGCTCGCCGGTCTCCGGGAGCTTTCTTT. Protein sequence: CSARRSPGAFF.

This chain joins TRBV20-1 and TRBJ1-1, with D hard to call. The V end lost 3 bases, the J end lost 4 bases, and 9 bases lay between the germline ends. Germline CDR1 and CDR2: DFQATT and SNEGSKA (reference sequence). The CDR3 contains 12 residues. CDR3 DNA: TGCAGTGCTAGTGACGGGAGCACTGAAGCTTTCTTT. It specifies CSASDGSTEAFF.

V usage is TRBV29-1 and J usage is TRBJ1-5; possible D gene TRBD1, 6 bases. This CDR3 is built from 16 residues. Germline-derived CDR1 and CDR2 are SQVTM and ANQGSEA. V shed 5 bases and J shed 3 bases, with 20 bases lying between them. The CDR3 bases are TGCAGCGTTTTGCTCTTGGGGGCCAGCGACAATCAGCCCCAGCATTTT. As protein: CSVLLLGASDNQPQHF.

This clone was detected ten times or more. The chain combines TRBV9 with TRBJ2-1; D not certain. Trimming removed 2 bases at V and 5 bases at J, with 11 bases between. Germline V gene sequence: CDR1 SGDLS, CDR2 YYNGEE. The CDR3 is made up of 14 amino acids. The CDR3, as DNA: TGTGCCAGCAGCGTTCTCGGAGATGACAATGAGCAGTTCTTC. Its translation: CASSVLGDDNEQFF.

This rearrangement joins TRBV28 to TRBJ1-3, with D maybe TRBD1 (6 bases). The CDR3 totals 17 residues. CDR1 is MDHEN and CDR2 is SYDVKM in the germline V gene. Trimming took off 6 bases at V and 0 bases at J, with 18 bases between the two ends. CDR3 sequence reads: CASRVTGTIPSGNTIYF. CDR3 DNA sequence: TGTGCCAGCAGAGTAACCGGGACAATCCCCTCTGGAAACACCATATATTTT.

The chain has TRBV10-1 and TRBJ2-7; perhaps TRBD1 as D (5 bases). V lost 2 bases to trimming and J lost 5 bases, with 13 bases between them. Germline CDR1 reads WNHNN; CDR2 reads SYGVQD (reference sequence). The CDR3 sequence is 14 residues long. Here the CDR3 reads CASSEVGRDNEQYF. CDR3 coding DNA: TGCGCCAGCAGTGAGGTGGGCAGGGATAACGAGCAGTACTTC.